What follows are 15 T cell receptor beta chains derived from one specimen sequenced in a study of regulatory T cells in long-lasting Graves disease (dated by TCRdb to about 2021). Libraries were constructed by multiplex PCR. Sequencing was performed on an Illumina HiSeq 4000. iRepertoire HTBI primers and Arm-PCR amplification of CDR3 regions were used to construct TCR beta libraries. The raw public reads went through TCRdb reprocessing: fastp at Q25, MiXCR clone calling, in-frame beta chains kept. Rows merge per CDR3 protein into single entries with the most common DNA and genes. Counted in this sample were around 450,000 distinct CDR3 sequences; 15% of them appeared once. About 8.3% of the sample is held by the ten biggest clonotypes. This specimen's time point label, interpreted: newly diagnosed GD, antithyroid drugs for less than 3 months. For both TCR sequencing and RNA sequencing, RNA was extracted from PBMCs using TRIzol.

Another study also made use of these data, one on T cells in Graves' hyperthyroidism and ophthalmopathy.

The material was peripheral blood mononuclear cells (PBMCs), obtained at new diagnosis, from a patient treated with antithyroid drugs. The origin of the receptors is a woman between 35 and 50 years old with Graves disease. Donor details come from another sample of the same person, matched by shared clones.

V and J are TRBV5-1 and TRBJ2-3; 12 bases fit TRBD2. CDR1 and CDR2 from the germline V gene are SGHRS and YFSETQ. The ends lost 9 bases at V and 2 bases at J; junction bases unmatched: 7. The CDR3 is made up of 15 amino acids. In nucleotides, the CDR3 is TGCGCCACTAGACTAGCGGGAGAGTCCACAGATACGCAGTATTTT. Translating gives CATRLAGESTDTQYF.

Notes on this clonotype: An end of the junction differs from the germline gene, which may be a read error. This chain uses TRBV18 with TRBJ2-1; D gene ambiguous. The CDR3 runs 17 residues. CDR1 and CDR2 from the germline V gene are KGHSH and LQKENI. The CDR3 is CAGSPGGSRYFRDEQFF. DNA for the CDR3: TGTGCCGGCTCACCAGGTGGCTCCCGGTACTTCAGAGATGAGCAGTTCTTC. The whole variable domain, remainder taken from reference TRBV18 and TRBJ2-1, is NAGVMQNPRHLVRRRGQEARLRCSPMKGHSHVYWYRQLPEEGLKFMVYLQKENIIDESGMPKERFSAEFPKEGPSILRIQQVVRGDSAAYFCAGSPGGSRYFRDEQFFGPGTRLTVL.

There are many counts of this clonotype. The rearrangement joins TRBV27 to TRBJ2-3; 7 bases are shared with TRBD2. The CDR3 runs 14 residues. The J segment lost 7 bases and the V segment lost 7 bases, leaving 11 bases of the junction unmatched. Germline-derived CDR1 and CDR2 are MNHEY and SMNVEV (reference sequence). CDR3 coding DNA: TGTGCCAGCATACCCCAAGCGCGGGGGAATACGCAGTATTTT. It yields the protein CASIPQARGNTQYF.

This clonotype has only a few counts. The genes are TRBV12-3 or TRBV12-4 and TRBJ2-1, with a tentative D call TRBD1 (5 bases). The CDR3 totals 15 residues. Trimming removed 6 bases from V and 0 bases from J, with 12 bases in between. Here the CDR3 DNA reads TGTGCCAGCAGAACGACAGAGAGCTCCTACAATGAGCAGTTCTTC. Residues: CASRTTESSYNEQFF.

This clonotype turned up a few times. Given the absence of the conserved phenylalanine or tryptophan at the CDR3 end, a read error is likely. This chain joins TRBV12-3 or TRBV12-4 and TRBJ2-1, with D possibly TRBD1 on 5 matching bases. The V end was cut by 4 bases, the J end by 9 bases, with 7 bases between. CDR3 size: 11 residues. Written as DNA, the CDR3 is TGTGCCAGCAGTTCCCAGGGTGAGCAGTTCTAC. This encodes CASSSQGEQFY.

This clonotype was seen ten or more times. The rearrangement links TRBV7-2 to TRBJ2-3; 7 positions agree with TRBD1. With V trimmed by 4 bases and J by 5 bases, 6 bases remained unmatched. Germline values: CDR1 SGHTA, CDR2 FQGNSA. The CDR3 contains 14 residues. CDR3 in amino acids: CASSSRQGKDTQYF. The CDR3 DNA follows: TGTGCCAGCAGCTCCCGACAGGGCAAAGATACGCAGTATTTT.

This clonotype was picked up many times. The chain joins TRBV13 to TRBJ2-5; 11 bases agree with TRBD1. The germline CDR1 and CDR2 sequences are PRHDT and FYEKMQ (reference sequence). This CDR3 region has 16 residues. V lost 3 bases, J lost 4 bases, and 7 bases stayed unmatched. The CDR3: CASSFRDRGSGETQYF. CDR3 nucleotide sequence: TGTGCCAGCAGCTTCCGGGACAGGGGGTCAGGAGAGACCCAGTACTTC.

This clonotype showed up many times. The chain links TRBV19 to TRBJ2-7, with 7 bases aligning to TRBD1. V was clipped by 3 bases and J by 4 bases; unmatched bases: 6. The V gene's germline CDR1 is LNHDA and CDR2 SQIVND (reference sequence). CDR3 length: 14 amino acids. In nucleotides, the CDR3 is TGTGCCAGTAGTATGGCGCAGGGGGTGTACGAGCAGTACTTC. Translation: CASSMAQGVYEQYF. The complete variable domain, with remaining parts taken from reference TRBV19 and TRBJ2-7, reads DGGITQSPKYLFRKEGQNVTLSCEQNLNHDAMYWYRQDPGQGLRLIYYSQIVNDFQKGDIAEGYSVSREKKESFPLTVTSAQKNPTAFYLCASSMAQGVYEQYFGPGTRLTVT.

This clonotype has ten or more counts. The chain links TRBV7-2 to TRBJ2-5; 8 bases line up with TRBD1. J lost 5 bases, V lost 1 base, and 6 bases had no gene match. The CDR3 is 15 residues long. In germline, CDR1 is SGHTA, CDR2 FQGNSA. CDR3: CASSLESGGLETQYF. The CDR3 bases are TGTGCCAGCAGCTTAGAGTCAGGGGGCTTGGAGACCCAGTACTTC.

This clonotype was seen a few times. The chain's CDR3 is CASSVGWTSEPYEQYF. CDR3 sequence (DNA): TGTGCCAGCAGCGTAGGGTGGACTAGCGAACCCTACGAGCAGTACTTC. The chain carries TRBV9 and TRBJ2-7; the match to TRBD2 covers 9 bases. CDR3 length equals 16 residues. V was clipped by 0 bases and J by 2 bases; unmatched bases: 6. Germline loops: CDR1 SGDLS, CDR2 YYNGEE.

Many counts were recorded for this clonotype. V usage is TRBV11-2 and J usage is TRBJ2-1; no clear D gene. The CDR3 is 14 residues long. Per the germline V gene, CDR1 is SGHAT and CDR2 is FQNNGV. Trimming left V 1 base short and J 9 bases short, with 13 bases between. As DNA, the CDR3 is TGTGCCAGCAGCTTAGGAGTTGGTTACGGTGAGCAGTTCTTC. It translates to CASSLGVGYGEQFF.

The sample holds a few counts of this clonotype. The chain joins TRBV6-5 to TRBJ2-4; D ambiguous. The germline V gene has CDR1 MNHEY and CDR2 SVGAGI. V shed 2 bases and J shed 1 base, with 6 bases lying between them. CDR3 size: 14 residues. CDR3: CASSYIGAKNIQYF. As DNA, the CDR3 is TGTGCCAGCAGTTACATAGGGGCCAAAAACATTCAGTACTTC.

This clonotype was seen many times. V gene TRBV28 combines with J gene TRBJ1-2; 8 nucleotides agree with TRBD1. The V segment lost 9 bases and the J segment 6 bases; nucleotides outside the gene matches: 9. CDR1 is MDHEN and CDR2 is SYDVKM in the germline V gene. The CDR3 spans 13 residues. The CDR3 coding sequence is TGTGCCAGTTATCACAGGGGGTTAGATGGCTACACCTTC. Translated, it gives CASYHRGLDGYTF.

V gene TRBV27 combines with J gene TRBJ2-5, with 9 bases lining up with TRBD2. V lost 5 bases to trimming and J lost 3 bases; unmatched junction nucleotides: 7. From germline, CDR1 is MNHEY and CDR2 SMNVEV (reference sequence). The length of the CDR3 is 15 residues. The CDR3 bases are TGTGCCAGCAGTCCATTAGCGGGAGTGAAAGAGACCCAGTACTTC. Its protein product is CASSPLAGVKETQYF.

This clonotype was observed a handful of times. This sequence joins TRBV11-2 and TRBJ2-2; 9 bases fit TRBD1. Unmatched junction bases numbered 6, after V lost 6 bases and J lost 7 bases. Per the germline V gene, CDR1 is SGHAT and CDR2 is FQNNGV. CDR3 length equals 14 residues. CDR3 sequence: CASSSGQGIGELFF. The CDR3 DNA reads TGTGCCAGCAGTTCCGGACAGGGGATCGGGGAGCTGTTTTTT.